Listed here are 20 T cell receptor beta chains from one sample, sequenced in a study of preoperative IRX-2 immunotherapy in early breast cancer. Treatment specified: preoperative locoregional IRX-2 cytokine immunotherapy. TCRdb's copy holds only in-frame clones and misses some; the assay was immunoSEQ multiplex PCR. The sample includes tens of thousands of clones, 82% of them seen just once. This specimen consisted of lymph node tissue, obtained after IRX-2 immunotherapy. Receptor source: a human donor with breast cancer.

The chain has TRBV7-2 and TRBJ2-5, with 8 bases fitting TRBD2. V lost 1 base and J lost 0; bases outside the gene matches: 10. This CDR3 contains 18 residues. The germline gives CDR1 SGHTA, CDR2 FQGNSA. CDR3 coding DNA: TGTGCCAGCAGCTTAGGGAGTGCGGGGGGTGTCTACCAAGAGACCCAGTACTTC. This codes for CASSLGSAGGVYQETQYF.

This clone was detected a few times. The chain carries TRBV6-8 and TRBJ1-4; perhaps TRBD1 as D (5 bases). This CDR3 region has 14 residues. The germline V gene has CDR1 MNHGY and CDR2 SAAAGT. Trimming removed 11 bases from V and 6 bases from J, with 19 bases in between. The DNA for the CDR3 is TGTGCCGCGCGACCCAGGGATAACGATGAAAAACTGTTTTTT. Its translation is CAARPRDNDEKLFF.

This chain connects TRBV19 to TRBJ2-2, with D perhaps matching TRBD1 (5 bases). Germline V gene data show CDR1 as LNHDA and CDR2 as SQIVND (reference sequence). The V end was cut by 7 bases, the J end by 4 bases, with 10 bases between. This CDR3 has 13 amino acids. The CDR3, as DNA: TGTGCCAGTACCGCAGGGCGCACCGGGGAGCTGTTTTTT. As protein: CASTAGRTGELFF.

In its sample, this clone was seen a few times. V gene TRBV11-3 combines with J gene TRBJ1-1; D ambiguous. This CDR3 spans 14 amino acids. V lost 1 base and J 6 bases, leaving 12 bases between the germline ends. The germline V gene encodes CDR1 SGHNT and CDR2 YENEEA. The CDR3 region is CASSLGVTYPEAFF. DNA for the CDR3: TGTGCCAGCAGCTTAGGGGTAACCTATCCTGAAGCTTTCTTT.

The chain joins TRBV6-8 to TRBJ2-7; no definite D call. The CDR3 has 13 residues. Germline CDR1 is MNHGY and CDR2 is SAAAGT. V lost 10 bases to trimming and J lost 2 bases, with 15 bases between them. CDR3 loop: CAILTVLTYEQYF. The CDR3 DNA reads TGTGCCATCTTGACCGTCTTGACCTACGAGCAGTACTTC.

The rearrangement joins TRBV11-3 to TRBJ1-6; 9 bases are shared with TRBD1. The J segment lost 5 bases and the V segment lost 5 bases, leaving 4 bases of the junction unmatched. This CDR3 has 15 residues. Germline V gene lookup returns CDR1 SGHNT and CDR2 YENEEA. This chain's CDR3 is CASSPRTGDNSPLHF. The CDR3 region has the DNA TGTGCCAGCAGCCCTAGGACAGGGGATAATTCACCCCTCCACTTT.

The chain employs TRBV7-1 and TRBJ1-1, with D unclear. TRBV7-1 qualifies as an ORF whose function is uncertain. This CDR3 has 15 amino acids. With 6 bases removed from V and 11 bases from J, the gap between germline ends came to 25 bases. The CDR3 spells CASSNEGRVPRNAFF. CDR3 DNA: TGTGCCAGCAGTAACGAGGGTCGGGTTCCCAGGAACGCTTTCTTT.

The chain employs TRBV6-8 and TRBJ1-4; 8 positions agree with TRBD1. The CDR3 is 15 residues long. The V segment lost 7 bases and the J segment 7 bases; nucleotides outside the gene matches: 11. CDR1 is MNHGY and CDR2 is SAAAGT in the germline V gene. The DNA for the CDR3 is TGTGCCAGCACCCTCCAGGGGGCCGGGCGTGAAAAACTGTTTTTT. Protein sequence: CASTLQGAGREKLFF.

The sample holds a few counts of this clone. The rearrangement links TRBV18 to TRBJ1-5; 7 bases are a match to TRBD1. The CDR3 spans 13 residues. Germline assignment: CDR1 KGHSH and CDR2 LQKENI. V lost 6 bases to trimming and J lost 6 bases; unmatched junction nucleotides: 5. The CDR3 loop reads CASSPDRVQPQHF. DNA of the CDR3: TGTGCCAGCTCGCCAGACAGGGTTCAGCCCCAGCATTTT.

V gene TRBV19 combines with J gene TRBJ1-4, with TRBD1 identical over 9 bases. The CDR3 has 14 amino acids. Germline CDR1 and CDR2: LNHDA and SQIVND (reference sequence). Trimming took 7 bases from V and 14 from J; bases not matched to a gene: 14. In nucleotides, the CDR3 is TGTGCCAGTACCGACAGGGGGGAGATGAAAGGTCTGTTTTTT. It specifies CASTDRGEMKGLFF.

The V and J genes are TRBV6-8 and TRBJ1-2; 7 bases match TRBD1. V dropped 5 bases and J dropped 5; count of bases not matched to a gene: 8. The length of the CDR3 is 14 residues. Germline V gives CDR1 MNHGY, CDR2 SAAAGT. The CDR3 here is CASSQSPGGYGYTF. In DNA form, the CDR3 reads TGTGCCAGCAGTCAATCCCCAGGGGGTTATGGCTACACCTTC.

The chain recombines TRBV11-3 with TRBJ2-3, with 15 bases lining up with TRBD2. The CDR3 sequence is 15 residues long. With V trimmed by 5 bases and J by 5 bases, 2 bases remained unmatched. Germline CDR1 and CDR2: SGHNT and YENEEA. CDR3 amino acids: CASSTGLAGGDTQYF. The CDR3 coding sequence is TGTGCCAGCAGCACGGGACTAGCGGGGGGAGATACGCAGTATTTT.

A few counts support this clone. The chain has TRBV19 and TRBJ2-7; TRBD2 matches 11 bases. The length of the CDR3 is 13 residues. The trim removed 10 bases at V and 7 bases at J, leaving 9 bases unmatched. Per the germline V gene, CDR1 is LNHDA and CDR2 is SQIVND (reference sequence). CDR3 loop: CATLGLAAGEQYF. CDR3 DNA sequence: TGTGCCACCCTGGGACTAGCGGCTGGGGAGCAGTACTTC.

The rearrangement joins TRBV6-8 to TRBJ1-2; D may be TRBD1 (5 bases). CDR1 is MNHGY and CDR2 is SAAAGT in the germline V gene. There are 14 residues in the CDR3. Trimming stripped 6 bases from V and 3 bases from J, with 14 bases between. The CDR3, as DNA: TGTGCCAGCAGCCGTTGGGGCCCGGACTATGGCTACACCTTC. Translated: CASSRWGPDYGYTF.

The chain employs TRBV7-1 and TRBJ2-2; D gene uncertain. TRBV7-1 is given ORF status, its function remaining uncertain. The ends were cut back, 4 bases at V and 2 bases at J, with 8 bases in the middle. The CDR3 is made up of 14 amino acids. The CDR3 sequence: CASSLLLNTGELFF. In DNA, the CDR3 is TGTGCCAGCAGCTTGCTGCTAAACACCGGGGAGCTGTTTTTT.

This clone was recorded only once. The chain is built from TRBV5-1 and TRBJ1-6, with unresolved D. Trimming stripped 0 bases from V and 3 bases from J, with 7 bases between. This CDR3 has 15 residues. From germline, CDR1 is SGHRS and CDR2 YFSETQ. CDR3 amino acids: CASSLGVYYNSPLHF. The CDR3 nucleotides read TGCGCCAGCAGCTTGGGAGTGTACTATAATTCACCCCTCCACTTT.

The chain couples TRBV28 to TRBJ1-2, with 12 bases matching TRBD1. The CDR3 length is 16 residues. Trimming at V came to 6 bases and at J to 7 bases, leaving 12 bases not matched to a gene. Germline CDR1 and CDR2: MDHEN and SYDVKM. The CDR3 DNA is TGTGCCAGCAGGGTCCCCCCGGGACAGGGGGCGATTGGCTACACCTTC. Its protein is CASRVPPGQGAIGYTF.

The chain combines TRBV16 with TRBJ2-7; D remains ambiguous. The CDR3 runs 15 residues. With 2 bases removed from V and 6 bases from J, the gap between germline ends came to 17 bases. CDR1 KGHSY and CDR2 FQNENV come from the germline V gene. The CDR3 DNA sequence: TGTGCCAGCAGCCAAGTTTTGACCGCGACGGGCGAGCAGTACTTC. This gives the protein CASSQVLTATGEQYF.

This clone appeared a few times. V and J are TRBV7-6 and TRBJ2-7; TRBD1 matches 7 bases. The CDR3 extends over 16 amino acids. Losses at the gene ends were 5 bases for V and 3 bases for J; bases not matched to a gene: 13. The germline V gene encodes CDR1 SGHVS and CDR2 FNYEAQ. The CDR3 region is CASSGGTAPFRYEQYF. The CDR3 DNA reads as TGTGCCAGCAGCGGTGGGACAGCTCCGTTTCGCTACGAGCAGTACTTC.

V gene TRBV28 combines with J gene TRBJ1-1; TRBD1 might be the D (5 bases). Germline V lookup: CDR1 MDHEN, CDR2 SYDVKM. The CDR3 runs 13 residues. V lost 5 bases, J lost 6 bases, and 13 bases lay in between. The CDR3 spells CASSLLGTAEAFF. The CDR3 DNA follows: TGTGCCAGCAGTCTACTCGGGACCGCTGAAGCTTTCTTT.